This T cell receptor (beta chain) was observed in a study of cytomegalovirus exposure and HLA in healthy donors. This CDR3 is built from 12 residues. The V and J ends lost 2 bases and 9 bases respectively, with 10 bases between them. Germline V gene data show CDR1 as MNHNY and CDR2 as SVGAGI (reference sequence). PCR was performed using 60 Vbeta and 13 Jbeta primers. Per the authors' pipeline: Unique TCR beta chains numbered roughly 83 million in a later analysis, with roughly 10 million shared. The protocol was immunoSEQ multiplex PCR, while the TCRdb copy is restricted to in-frame clones and leaves out a portion. V and J calls and clone size come straight from that table; D and trimming were deduced from the DNA. The repertoire has about 110,000 clones, around 85% of them found once; the top ten carry 6.2%.

The chain recombines TRBV6-6 with TRBJ2-5; D is perhaps TRBD1 (6 bases). The sample comprised PBMCs. The receptor's source is a man aged 25 to 40 in good health and CMV-seropositive. CDR3 amino acids: CASSYEGESQYF. DNA of the CDR3: TGTGCCAGCAGTTACGAGGGGGAGTCCCAGTACTTC.